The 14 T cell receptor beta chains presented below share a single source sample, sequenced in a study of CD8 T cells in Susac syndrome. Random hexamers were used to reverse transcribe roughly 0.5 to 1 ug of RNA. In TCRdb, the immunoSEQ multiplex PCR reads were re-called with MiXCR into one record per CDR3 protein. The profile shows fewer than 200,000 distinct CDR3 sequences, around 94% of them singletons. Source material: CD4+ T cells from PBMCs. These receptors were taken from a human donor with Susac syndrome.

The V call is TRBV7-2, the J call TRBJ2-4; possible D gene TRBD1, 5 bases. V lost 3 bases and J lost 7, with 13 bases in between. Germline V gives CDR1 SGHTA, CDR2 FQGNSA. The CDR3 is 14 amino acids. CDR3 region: CASSLTASRNIQYF. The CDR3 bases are TGTGCCAGCAGCTTGACAGCATCTCGGAACATTCAGTACTTC.

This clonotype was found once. The CDR3 region is CASSVGQGASPLHF. Here the CDR3 DNA reads TGTGCCAGCAGCGTGGGACAGGGGGCCTCACCCCTCCACTTT. The rearrangement links TRBV11-2 to TRBJ1-6; TRBD1 agrees at 12 bases. The length of the CDR3 is 14 residues. V dropped 5 bases and J dropped 10; count of bases not matched to a gene: 3. Germline assignment: CDR1 SGHAT and CDR2 FQNNGV.

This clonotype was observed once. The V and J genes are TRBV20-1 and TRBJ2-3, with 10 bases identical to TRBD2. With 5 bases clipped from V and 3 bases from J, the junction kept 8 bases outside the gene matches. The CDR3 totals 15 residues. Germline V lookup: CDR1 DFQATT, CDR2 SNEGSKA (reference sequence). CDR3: CSAAPGLAATDTQYF. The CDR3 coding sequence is TGCAGTGCTGCCCCCGGACTAGCGGCGACAGATACGCAGTATTTT.

The CDR3 region has the DNA TGTGCCAGCAGCCAAGATTACACCTACAATGAGCAGTTCTTC. Encoded protein: CASSQDYTYNEQFF. The rearrangement uses TRBV3-1 and TRBJ2-1; D remains unclear. The germline gives CDR1 LGHDT, CDR2 YNNKEL (reference sequence). Trimming removed 0 bases at V and 2 bases at J, with 5 bases between. This CDR3 is built from 14 residues.

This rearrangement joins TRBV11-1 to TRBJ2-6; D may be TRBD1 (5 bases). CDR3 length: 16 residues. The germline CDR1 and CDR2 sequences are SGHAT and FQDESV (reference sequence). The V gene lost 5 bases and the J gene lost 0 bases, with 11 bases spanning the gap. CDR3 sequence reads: CASSPGHNSGANVLTF. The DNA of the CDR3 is TGTGCCAGCAGCCCTGGACACAACTCTGGGGCCAACGTCCTGACTTTC.

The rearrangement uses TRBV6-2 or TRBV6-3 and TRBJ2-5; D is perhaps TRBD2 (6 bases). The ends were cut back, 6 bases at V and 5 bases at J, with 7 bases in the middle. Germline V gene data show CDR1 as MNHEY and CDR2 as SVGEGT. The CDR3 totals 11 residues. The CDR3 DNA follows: TGTGCCAGCAGCCGGGGGGAGACCCAGTACTTC. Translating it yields CASSRGETQYF.

CDR3 DNA: TGTGCCAGCAGTCAAACAGGGCTTGACGGCTACACCTTC. Amino acids: CASSQTGLDGYTF. The chain combines TRBV2 with TRBJ1-2; D is possibly TRBD1 (6 bases). This CDR3 contains 13 residues. The germline V and J ends were trimmed by 5 bases and 8 bases, with 15 bases remaining between them. Germline-derived CDR1 and CDR2 are SNHLY and FYNNEI. The entire variable domain, with the rest obtained from reference TRBV2 and TRBJ1-2, is as follows: EPEVTQTPSHQVTQMGQEVILRCVPISNHLYFYWYRQILGQKVEFLVSFYNNEISEKSEIFDDQFSVERPDGSNFTLKIRSTKLEDSAMYFCASSQTGLDGYTFGSGTRLTVV.

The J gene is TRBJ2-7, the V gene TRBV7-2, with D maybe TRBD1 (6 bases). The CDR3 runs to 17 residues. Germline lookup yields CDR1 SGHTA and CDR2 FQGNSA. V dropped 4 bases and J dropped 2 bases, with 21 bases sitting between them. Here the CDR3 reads CASSSRGPRQAAYEQYF. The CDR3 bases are TGTGCCAGCAGCTCCCGAGGTCCTAGACAGGCCGCCTACGAGCAGTACTTC.

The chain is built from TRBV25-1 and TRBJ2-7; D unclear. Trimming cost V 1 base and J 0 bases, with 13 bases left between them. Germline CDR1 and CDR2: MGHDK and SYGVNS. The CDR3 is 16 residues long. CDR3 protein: CASSEFTATSSYEQYF. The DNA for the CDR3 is TGTGCCAGCAGTGAATTTACAGCTACCTCCTCCTACGAGCAGTACTTC.

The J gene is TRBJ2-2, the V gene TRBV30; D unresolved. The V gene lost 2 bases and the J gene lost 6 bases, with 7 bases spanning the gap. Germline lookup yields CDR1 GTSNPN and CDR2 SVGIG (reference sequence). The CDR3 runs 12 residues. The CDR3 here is CAWSTVAGELFF. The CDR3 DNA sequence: TGTGCCTGGAGTACAGTCGCCGGGGAGCTGTTTTTT.

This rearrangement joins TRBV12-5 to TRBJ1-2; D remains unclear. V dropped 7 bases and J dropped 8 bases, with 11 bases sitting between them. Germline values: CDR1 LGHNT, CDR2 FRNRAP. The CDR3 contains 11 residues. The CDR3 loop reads CASAPLGGYTF. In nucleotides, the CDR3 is TGTGCTAGTGCCCCTTTAGGCGGCTACACCTTC.

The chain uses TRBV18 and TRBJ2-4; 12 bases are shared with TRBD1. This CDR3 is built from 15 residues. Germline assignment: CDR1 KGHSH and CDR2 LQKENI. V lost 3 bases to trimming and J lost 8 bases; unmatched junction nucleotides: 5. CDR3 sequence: CASSPGTGGRDIQYF. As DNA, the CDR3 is TGTGCCAGCTCACCGGGGACAGGGGGCCGGGACATTCAGTACTTC.

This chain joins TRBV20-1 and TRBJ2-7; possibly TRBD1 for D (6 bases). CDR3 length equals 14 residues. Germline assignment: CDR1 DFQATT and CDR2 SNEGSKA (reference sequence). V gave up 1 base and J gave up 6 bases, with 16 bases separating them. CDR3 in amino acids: CSARGFDRIFEQYF. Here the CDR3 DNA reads TGCAGTGCTAGAGGTTTTGACAGGATCTTCGAGCAGTACTTC.

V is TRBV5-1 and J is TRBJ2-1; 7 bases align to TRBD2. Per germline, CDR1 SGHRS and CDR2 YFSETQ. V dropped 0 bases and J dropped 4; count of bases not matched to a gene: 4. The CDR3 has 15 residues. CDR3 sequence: CASSLAQRGYNEQFF. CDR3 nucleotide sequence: TGCGCCAGCAGCTTGGCCCAGCGGGGATACAATGAGCAGTTCTTC.